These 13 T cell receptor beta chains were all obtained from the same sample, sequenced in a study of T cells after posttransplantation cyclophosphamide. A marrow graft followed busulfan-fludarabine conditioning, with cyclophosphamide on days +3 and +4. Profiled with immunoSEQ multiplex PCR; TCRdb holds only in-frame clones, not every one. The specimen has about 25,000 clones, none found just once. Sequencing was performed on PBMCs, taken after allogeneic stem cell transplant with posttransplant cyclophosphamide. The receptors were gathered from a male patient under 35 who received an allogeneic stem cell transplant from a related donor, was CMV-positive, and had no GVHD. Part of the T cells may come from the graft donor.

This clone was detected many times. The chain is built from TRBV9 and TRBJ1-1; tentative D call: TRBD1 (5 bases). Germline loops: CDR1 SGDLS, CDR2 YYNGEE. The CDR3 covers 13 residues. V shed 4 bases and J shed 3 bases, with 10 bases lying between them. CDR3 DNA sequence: TGTGCCAGCAGCTCCGGAGGGGACACTGAAGCTTTCTTT. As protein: CASSSGGDTEAFF.

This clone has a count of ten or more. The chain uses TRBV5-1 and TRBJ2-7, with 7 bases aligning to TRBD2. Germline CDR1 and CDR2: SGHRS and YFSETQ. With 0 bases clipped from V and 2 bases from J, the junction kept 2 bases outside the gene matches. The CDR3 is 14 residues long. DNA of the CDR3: TGCGCCAGCAGCTTGGTGCGGGGGACCTACGAGCAGTACTTC. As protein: CASSLVRGTYEQYF.

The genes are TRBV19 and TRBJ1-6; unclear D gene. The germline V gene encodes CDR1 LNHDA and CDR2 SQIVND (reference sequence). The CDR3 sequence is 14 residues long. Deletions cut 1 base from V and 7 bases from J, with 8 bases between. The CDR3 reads CASSIGPGNSPLHF. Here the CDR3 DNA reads TGTGCCAGTAGTATAGGGCCCGGGAATTCACCCCTCCACTTT.

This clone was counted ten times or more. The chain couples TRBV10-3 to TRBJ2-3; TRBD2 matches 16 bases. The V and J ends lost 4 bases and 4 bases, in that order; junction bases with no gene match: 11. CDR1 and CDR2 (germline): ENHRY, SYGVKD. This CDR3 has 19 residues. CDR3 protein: CAISGKGLAGGPGPDTQYF. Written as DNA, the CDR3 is TGTGCCATCAGTGGAAAGGGACTAGCGGGAGGGCCCGGGCCAGATACGCAGTATTTT.

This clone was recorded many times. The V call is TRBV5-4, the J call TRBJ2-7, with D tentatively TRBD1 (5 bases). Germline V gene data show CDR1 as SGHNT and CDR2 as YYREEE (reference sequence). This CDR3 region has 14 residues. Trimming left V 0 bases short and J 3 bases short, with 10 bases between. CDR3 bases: TGTGCCAGCAGCTTGGGGCAGGGTGGCTACGAGCAGTACTTC. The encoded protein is CASSLGQGGYEQYF. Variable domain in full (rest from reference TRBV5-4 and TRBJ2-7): ETGVTQSPTHLIKTRGQQVTLRCSSQSGHNTVSWYQQALGQGPQFIFQYYREEENGRGNFPPRFSGLQFPNYSSELNVNALELDDSALYLCASSLGQGGYEQYFGPGTRLTVT.

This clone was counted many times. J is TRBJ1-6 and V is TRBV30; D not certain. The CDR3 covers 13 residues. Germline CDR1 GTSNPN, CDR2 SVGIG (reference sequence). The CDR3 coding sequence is TGTGCTGAACAGCGGGCCTATAATTCACCCCTCCACTTT. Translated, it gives CAEQRAYNSPLHF.

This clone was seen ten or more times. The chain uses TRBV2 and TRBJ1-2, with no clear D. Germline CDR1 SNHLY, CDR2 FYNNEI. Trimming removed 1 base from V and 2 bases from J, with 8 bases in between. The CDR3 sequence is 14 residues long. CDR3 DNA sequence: TGTGCCAGCAGTGAAGTGGCAGGAAACTATGGCTACACCTTC. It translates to CASSEVAGNYGYTF. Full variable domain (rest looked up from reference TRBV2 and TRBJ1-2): EPEVTQTPSHQVTQMGQEVILRCVPISNHLYFYWYRQILGQKVEFLVSFYNNEISEKSEIFDDQFSVERPDGSNFTLKIRSTKLEDSAMYFCASSEVAGNYGYTFGSGTRLTVV.

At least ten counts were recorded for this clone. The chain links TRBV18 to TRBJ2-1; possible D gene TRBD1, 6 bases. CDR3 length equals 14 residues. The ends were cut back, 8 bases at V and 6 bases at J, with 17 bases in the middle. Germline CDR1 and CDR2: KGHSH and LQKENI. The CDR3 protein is CASAKARGGNEQFF. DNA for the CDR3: TGTGCCAGCGCGAAGGCTCGAGGGGGCAATGAGCAGTTCTTC. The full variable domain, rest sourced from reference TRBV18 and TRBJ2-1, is NAGVMQNPRHLVRRRGQEARLRCSPMKGHSHVYWYRQLPEEGLKFMVYLQKENIIDESGMPKERFSAEFPKEGPSILRIQQVVRGDSAAYFCASAKARGGNEQFFGPGTRLTVL.

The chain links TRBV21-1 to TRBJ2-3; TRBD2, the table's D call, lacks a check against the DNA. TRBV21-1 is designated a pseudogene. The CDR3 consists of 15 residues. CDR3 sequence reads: CASSKGTSGSLGQYF. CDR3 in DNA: TGTGCCAGCAGCAAAGGGACTAGCGGGAGTTTAGGGCAGTATTTT.

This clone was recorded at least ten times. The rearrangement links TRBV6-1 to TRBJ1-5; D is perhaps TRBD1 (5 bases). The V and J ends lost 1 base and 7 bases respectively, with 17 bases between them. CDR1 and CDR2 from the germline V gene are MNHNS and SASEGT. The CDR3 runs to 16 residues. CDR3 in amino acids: CASSEGRAAIGQPQHF. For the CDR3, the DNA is TGTGCCAGCAGTGAAGGCAGGGCCGCAATAGGCCAGCCCCAGCATTTT.

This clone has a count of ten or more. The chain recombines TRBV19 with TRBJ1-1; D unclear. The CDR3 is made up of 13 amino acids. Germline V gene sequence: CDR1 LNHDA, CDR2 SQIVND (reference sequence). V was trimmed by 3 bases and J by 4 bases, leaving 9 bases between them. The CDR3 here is CASSIAVSTEAFF. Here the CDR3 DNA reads TGTGCCAGTAGTATTGCGGTTTCCACTGAAGCTTTCTTT. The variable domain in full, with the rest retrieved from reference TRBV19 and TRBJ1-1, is DGGITQSPKYLFRKEGQNVTLSCEQNLNHDAMYWYRQDPGQGLRLIYYSQIVNDFQKGDIAEGYSVSREKKESFPLTVTSAQKNPTAFYLCASSIAVSTEAFFGQGTRLTVV.

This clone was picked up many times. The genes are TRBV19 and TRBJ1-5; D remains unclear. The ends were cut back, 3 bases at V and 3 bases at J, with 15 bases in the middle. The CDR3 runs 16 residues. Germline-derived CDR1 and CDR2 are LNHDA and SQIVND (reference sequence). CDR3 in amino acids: CASSIQALTLNQPQHF. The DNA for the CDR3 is TGTGCCAGTAGTATCCAGGCTCTTACCCTCAATCAGCCCCAGCATTTT.

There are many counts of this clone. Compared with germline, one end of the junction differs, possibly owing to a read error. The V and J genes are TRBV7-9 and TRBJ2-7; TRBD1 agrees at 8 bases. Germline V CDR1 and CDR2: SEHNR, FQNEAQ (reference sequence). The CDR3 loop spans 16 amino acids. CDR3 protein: CASSLGPGTGTYEQYF. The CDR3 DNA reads TGTGCCAGCAGTTTAGGGCCCGGGACAGGCACCTACGAGCAGTACTTC.